Listed below are T cell receptor beta chains from one sample, sequenced in a study of T cell repertoires in cytomegalovirus infection. These TCRs are of unknown antigen specificity. TCRdb used MiXCR to reprocess the reads, holding one entry per CDR3 protein. The table includes roughly 990,000 distinct CDR3 sequences, about a third detected once. Sample: cultured CD8+ T cells from PBMCs, taken from culture after CMV antigen stimulation. These receptors were collected from a human donor in good health (CMV status not recorded). Some clones in this sample may be carry-over from other donors' samples. CDR3s include the opening cysteine and the closing phenylalanine or tryptophan. Fields, in order: J gene, D gene, clone size, V gene, CDR3 protein, CDR3 DNA. The D gene is left open where the match is weak. Size values are once, few and many counts, or a class for expanded clones, and some rows have none.

>TRBJ2-2|.|.|TRBV11-2
CASSLGVKTGELFF
TGTGCCAGCAGCTTAGGGGTAAAAACCGGGGAGCTGTTTTTT
>TRBJ1-1|TRBD1|many|TRBV7-6
CASSSGTGLNTEAFF
TGTGCCAGCAGCTCCGGGACAGGGTTGAACACTGAAGCTTTCTTT
>TRBJ2-1|.|many|TRBV4-1
CASSQGLPTGSSYNEQFF
TGCGCCAGCAGCCAAGGTCTGCCAACAGGCAGCTCCTACAATGAGCAGTTCTTC
>TRBJ1-6|.|few|TRBV6-2/TRBV6-3
CASSYFDGNNSPLHF
TGTGCCAGCAGTTACTTTGACGGAAATAATTCACCCCTCCACTTT
>TRBJ1-4|.|many|TRBV4-1
CASSQENREGEKLFF
TGCGCCAGCAGCCAAGAGAACAGGGAGGGCGAAAAACTGTTTTTT
>TRBJ1-5|.|.|TRBV27
CANSLGRNQPQHF
TGTGCCAACAGTTTAGGGAGGAATCAGCCCCAGCATTTT
>TRBJ2-2|.|.|TRBV6-5
CASSYSRGGGPAGELFF
TGTGCCAGCAGTTACTCGAGAGGGGGGGGGCCCGCCGGGGAGCTGTTTTTT
>TRBJ2-3|.|.|TRBV7-2
CASSPGLGMDTQYF
TGTGCCAGCAGCCCAGGACTGGGGATGGATACGCAGTATTTT
>TRBJ2-5|.|.|TRBV6-2/TRBV6-3
CASVGPTVQFWTQYF
TGTGCCAGCGTGGGGCCGACAGTCCAATTTTGGACCCAGTACTTC
>TRBJ1-5|TRBD1|.|TRBV5-6
CASSLGGQGPQHF
TGTGCCAGCAGCTTGGGGGGACAGGGTCCCCAGCATTTT
>TRBJ2-2|.|.|TRBV6-5
CASTITSPNTGELFF
TGTGCCAGCACCATAACAAGCCCGAACACCGGGGAGCTGTTTTTT
>TRBJ2-7|TRBD1|few|TRBV29-1
CSVELGQYYEQYF
TGCAGCGTTGAATTGGGACAGTACTACGAGCAGTACTTC
>TRBJ2-7|.|many|TRBV6-2/TRBV6-3
CASRQLKTPSEQYF
TGTGCCAGCAGACAATTAAAGACACCCTCAGAGCAGTACTTC
>TRBJ2-4|TRBD2|few|TRBV7-9
CASSDPVAGGPKVKNIQYF
TGTGCCAGCAGTGATCCGGTAGCGGGGGGGCCTAAGGTCAAAAACATTCAGTACTTC
>TRBJ2-3|.|.|TRBV5-5
CASSPWTSRSRGDTQYF
TGTGCCAGCAGCCCGTGGACGAGCAGGTCACGCGGAGATACGCAGTATTTT
>TRBJ2-1|.|many|TRBV12-5
CASGLVGVAELYNEQFF
TGTGCTAGTGGTTTGGTAGGGGTAGCCGAGCTCTACAATGAGCAGTTCTTC
>TRBJ2-2|.|.|TRBV7-6
CAGSLYTGGTGELFF
TGTGCCGGCAGCTTATATACGGGTGGCACCGGGGAGCTGTTTTTT
>TRBJ1-2|TRBD1|many|TRBV7-6
CASSPYRGGYGYTF
TGTGCCAGCAGCCCATACAGGGGCGGCTATGGCTACACCTTC
>TRBJ1-1|.|many|TRBV4-1
CASSPLSNTEAFF
TGCGCCAGCAGCCCTTTATCGAACACTGAAGCTTTCTTT
>TRBJ2-7|TRBD2|.|TRBV10-3
CAIRTGTSGIGYEQYF
TGTGCCATCAGGACCGGGACTAGCGGGATTGGCTACGAGCAGTACTTC
>TRBJ2-7|.|.|TRBV27
CASSPLKYILYEQYF
TGTGCCAGCAGCCCCCTCAAGTACATCCTCTACGAGCAGTACTTC
>TRBJ2-1|.|.|TRBV7-2
CASNGGRHNEQFF
TGTGCCAGCAACGGAGGCCGGCACAATGAGCAGTTCTTC
>TRBJ2-3|.|many|TRBV7-8
CASSFVFGGTDTQYF
TGTGCCAGCAGCTTCGTATTCGGAGGCACAGATACGCAGTATTTT
>TRBJ2-7|TRBD2|.|TRBV27
CASSLIAGGPLYEQYF
TGTGCCAGCAGTTTGATAGCGGGGGGGCCCCTCTACGAGCAGTACTTC
>TRBJ2-7|.|.|TRBV4-1
CASSQDPRTETYEQYF
TGCGCCAGCAGCCAAGACCCCCGGACCGAGACCTACGAGCAGTACTTC
>TRBJ2-5|.|many|TRBV7-7
CASSPGAGYETQYF
TGTGCTAGCAGCCCCGGGGCGGGGTACGAGACCCAGTACTTC
>TRBJ2-1|.|few|TRBV6-2/TRBV6-3
CASSYMTGGYNEQFF
TGTGCCAGCAGTTATATGACAGGAGGGTACAATGAGCAGTTCTTC
>TRBJ2-7|TRBD1|.|TRBV5-5
CASSPGQVEQYF
TGTGCCAGCAGCCCAGGACAGGTGGAGCAGTACTTC
>TRBJ1-1|TRBD1|.|TRBV2
CANRIGTGRDTEAFF
TGTGCCAACCGGATAGGGACAGGGAGGGACACTGAAGCTTTCTTT
>TRBJ1-5|TRBD1|few|TRBV27
CASSNRGEQPQHF
TGTGCCAGCAGTAACAGGGGAGAGCAGCCCCAGCATTTT
>TRBJ2-3|TRBD2|.|TRBV20-1
CSARFLDLAGGRDTQYF
TGCAGTGCTAGATTCCTTGACTTGGCGGGGGGACGAGATACGCAGTATTTT
>TRBJ2-1|.|.|TRBV12-3/TRBV12-4
CAIALIWRGAGDSYNEQFF
TGTGCCATCGCTCTTATCTGGCGGGGTGCGGGCGACTCCTACAATGAGCAGTTCTTC
>TRBJ2-1|.|.|TRBV6-1
CASTSRRGRGPTPYNEQFF
TGTGCCAGCACCTCCAGGCGGGGGCGGGGGCCCACCCCCTACAATGAGCAGTTCTTC
>TRBJ2-1|TRBD2|few|TRBV7-9
CASSSLGMLGLAGGPSYNEQFF
TGTGCCAGCAGCTCTCTAGGGATGCTAGGACTAGCGGGGGGGCCGTCCTACAATGAGCAGTTCTTC
>TRBJ2-1|TRBD1|.|TRBV24-1
CATSGPGQGDNEQFF
TGTGCCACCAGTGGTCCGGGACAGGGGGACAATGAGCAGTTCTTC
>TRBJ2-3|TRBD2|many|TRBV12-3/TRBV12-4
CASSPGLAGPSTDTQYF
TGTGCCAGCAGTCCCGGACTAGCGGGGCCAAGCACAGATACGCAGTATTTT
>TRBJ2-1|TRBD2|many|TRBV2
CASSYPGLDEQFF
TGTGCCAGCAGCTACCCGGGACTAGATGAGCAGTTCTTC
>TRBJ1-1|.|few|TRBV29-1
CSVDLGGDGTEAFF
TGCAGCGTTGATCTTGGGGGAGACGGCACTGAAGCTTTCTTT
>TRBJ2-5|.|.|TRBV7-6
CASSLGWGGETQYF
TGTGCCAGCAGCTTAGGCTGGGGTGGAGAGACCCAGTACTTC
>TRBJ1-5|.|.|TRBV11-2
CASSLTGISNQPQHF
TGTGCCAGCAGCCTGACGGGGATATCTAATCAGCCCCAGCATTTT